Listed below are T cell receptor beta chains from one sample, sequenced in a study of blood T cell repertoires in COVID-19. Libraries were prepared by immunoSEQ multiplex PCR; TCRdb keeps only in-frame clonotypes and omits some of them. The table shows 100,000 or so clones, with about four fifths occurring only once. Sequencing input: peripheral blood. The receptor source for this set is a man aged 80 or over with acute or convalescent COVID-19. CDR3s include the opening cysteine and the closing phenylalanine or tryptophan. A D gene is named only where the DNA matches it firmly. Some rows mark clone size as missing; the rest say once, few, many or name a class of expanded clone.

TRBD1,TRBV27,few,TRBJ1-2,TGTGCCAGCAGTTCACACAGGGGGCGGAATGGCTACACCTTC,CASSSHRGRNGYTF
-,TRBV28,-,TRBJ1-5,TGTGCCAGCAGTACCCGGAGCGGGGGAACGCAGCCCCAGCATTTT,CASSTRSGGTQPQHF
TRBD1,TRBV2,-,TRBJ1-2,TGTGCCAGCAACCTGGGACAGATAAACTATGGCTACACCTTC,CASNLGQINYGYTF
-,TRBV7-9,-,TRBJ2-5,TGTGCCTCAGGGTCAGGACAAGAGACCCAGTACTTC,CASGSGQETQYF
-,TRBV4-1,-,TRBJ1-2,TGCGCCAGCAGCCAAGCCTATAGCGGGAAAGGCTACACCTTC,CASSQAYSGKGYTF
TRBD2,TRBV11-1,once,TRBJ2-7,TGTGCCAGCAGCCCAATTCCGCGGGAGGCTTCCTACGAGCAGTACTTC,CASSPIPREASYEQYF
-,TRBV7-9,-,TRBJ2-3,TGTGCCAGCAGCTTAGAACCTGGTAGTACGCAGTATTTT,CASSLEPGSTQYF
TRBD1,TRBV7-6,once,TRBJ2-7,TGTGCCAGCAGCTTAGCAAAAAGAGGGGGCCCACTCGAGCAGTACTTC,CASSLAKRGGPLEQYF
TRBD1,TRBV6-5,-,TRBJ1-2,TGTGCCAGCGGACAGGATTGGGTCAACTATGGCTACACCTTC,CASGQDWVNYGYTF
-,TRBV30,-,TRBJ2-7,TGTGCCTGGAGTTTGGGGCAGGGAAGGGGGGAGCAGTACTTC,CAWSLGQGRGEQYF
TRBD1,TRBV18,-,TRBJ1-2,TGTGCCAGCTCACCCACGGGACAGGGCGGTGGCTACACCTTC,CASSPTGQGGGYTF
TRBD2,TRBV3-1/TRBV3-2,-,TRBJ2-1,TGTGCCAGCAGCCCACTAGCGGGAGAACGCAGTGAGCAGTTCTTC,CASSPLAGERSEQFF
-,TRBV5-5,-,TRBJ2-5,TGTGCCAGCAGCTTTGGGGGGAAAGAGACCCAGTACTTC,CASSFGGKETQYF
TRBD1,TRBV11-2,-,TRBJ1-6,TGTGCCAGCAGCCCACGACAGGGCTATCGGTCAAATTCACCCCTCCACTTT,CASSPRQGYRSNSPLHF
TRBD1,TRBV7-2,-,TRBJ1-6,TGTGCCAGCAGCCATTCGGGACAGGGGTATACACCCCTCCACTTT,CASSHSGQGYTPLHF
-,TRBV7-2,-,TRBJ1-6,TGTGCCAGCAGCTTAGGCGGCCCTTATAATTCACCCCTCCACTTT,CASSLGGPYNSPLHF
-,TRBV11-3,-,TRBJ2-1,TGTGCCAGCAGCTCCTCCGGGACAAACTACAATGAGCAGTTCTTC,CASSSSGTNYNEQFF
TRBD1,TRBV10-3,once,TRBJ2-3,TGTGCCCTCGCACCGGGACAGGGGTCAGATACGCAGTATTTT,CALAPGQGSDTQYF
TRBD2,TRBV4-1,-,TRBJ2-3,TGCGCCAGCAGCCGCAACCCCGGGACTAGCAGCACAGATACGCAGTATTTT,CASSRNPGTSSTDTQYF
TRBD2,TRBV6-1,-,TRBJ2-7,TGTGCCAGCAGTGAAGCGGGATGGGAGGGCGCTTACGAGCAGTACTTC,CASSEAGWEGAYEQYF
-,TRBV5-1,-,TRBJ2-3,TGCGCCAGCAGCCTCGGGGGCACAGATACGCAGTATTTT,CASSLGGTDTQYF
-,TRBV3-1/TRBV3-2,-,TRBJ2-4,TGTGCCAGCAGCCAGGTTGGACAGATTAAAAACATTCAGTACTTC,CASSQVGQIKNIQYF
TRBD1,TRBV18,-,TRBJ1-6,TGTGCCAGCTCCCAGGGACAGGGTAGGTCCCATTCACCCCTCCACTTT,CASSQGQGRSHSPLHF
TRBD2,TRBV5-4,-,TRBJ2-3,TGTGCCAGCAGCTTACTAGCGGGAGGGCCGAGCACAGATACGCAGTATTTT,CASSLLAGGPSTDTQYF
-,TRBV2,few,TRBJ2-7,TGTGCCAGCCAACAGGGCTACGGGGAGCAGTACTTC,CASQQGYGEQYF
TRBD1,TRBV18,-,TRBJ1-2,TGTGCCAGCTCACCGGGACAGTTCTATGGCTACACCTTC,CASSPGQFYGYTF
TRBD1,TRBV5-1,-,TRBJ2-6,TGCGCCAGCGTGGGACAGGCCCCGGGGGCCAACGTCCTGACTTTC,CASVGQAPGANVLTF
-,TRBV18,-,TRBJ1-2,TGTGCCAGCTCACCCTCGACAGGAGGCTATGGCTACACCTTC,CASSPSTGGYGYTF